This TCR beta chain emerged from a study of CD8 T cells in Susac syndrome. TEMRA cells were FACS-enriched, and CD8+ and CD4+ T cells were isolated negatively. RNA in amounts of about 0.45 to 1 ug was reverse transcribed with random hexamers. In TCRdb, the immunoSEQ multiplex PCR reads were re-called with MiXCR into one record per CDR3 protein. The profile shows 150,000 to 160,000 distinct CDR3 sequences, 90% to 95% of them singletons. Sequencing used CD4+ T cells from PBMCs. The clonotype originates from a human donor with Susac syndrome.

The CDR3 is CASSPWGGGTDTQYF. The CDR3 DNA is TGTGCCAGCAGTCCCTGGGGGGGCGGCACAGATACGCAGTATTTT. The chain has TRBV12-3 or TRBV12-4 and TRBJ2-3; TRBD2 might be the D (7 bases). V was clipped by 5 bases and J by 1 base, with 13 bases between them. The CDR3 covers 15 residues.